Below, 24 T cell receptor beta chains from the same sample are listed, as sequenced in a study of Ad26.COV2.S vaccination and SARS-CoV-2 variants (dated by TCRdb to the early 2020s). The treatment or condition label here, explained by the study, means: around 19 received Ad26.COV2.S at low or high dose, single or two shots; roughly 5 received placebo; per-sample allocation not given. Repertoires of vaccine and placebo recipients were sequenced from samples taken on day 63 after the first injection. Receptor libraries were prepared by the immunoSEQ multiplex PCR assay. The table was pulled from immuneACCESS by TCRdb, which kept in-frame rearrangements only. Such tables lose some clones; where checked, under half of the loss comes from unresolved V genes, and the rest has no known cause. This sample holds 400,000 to 450,000 clones; less than 95% were observed only once. Clones ranked in the top ten supply less than 5.5% of the sample.

Sequencing used peripheral blood, obtained in a trial of Ad26.COV2.S vaccine versus placebo. The source of these receptors is a person aged 18 to 65 who received the Ad26.COV2.S COVID-19 vaccine or a placebo.

The chain combines TRBV6-6 with TRBJ2-7; D possibly corresponds to TRBD2 (6 bases). V shed 10 bases and J shed 3 bases, with 10 bases lying between them. The CDR3 is 11 amino acids. The V gene's germline CDR1 is MNHNY and CDR2 SVGAGI (reference sequence). CDR3 nucleotide sequence: TGTGCCACCGGGAGTCTCTACGAGCAGTACTTC. This encodes CATGSLYEQYF.

The genes are TRBV5-1 and TRBJ2-4, with 11 bases that match TRBD2. Trimming took 0 bases from V and 1 from J; bases not matched to a gene: 6. This CDR3 has 18 residues. Germline CDR1 and CDR2: SGHRS and YFSETQ. CDR3 nucleotides: TGCGCCAGCAGCTTGGACCCTACTAGCGGGAGTGCCAAAAACATTCAGTACTTC. It translates to CASSLDPTSGSAKNIQYF.

The chain joins TRBV19 to TRBJ2-1; D gene uncertain. CDR3 length: 13 amino acids. Germline lookup yields CDR1 LNHDA and CDR2 SQIVND (reference sequence). V was trimmed by 5 bases and J by 15 bases, leaving 20 bases between them. The CDR3 loop reads CASSPTADGKGFF. In DNA, the CDR3 is TGTGCCAGTAGTCCCACGGCGGACGGAAAGGGGTTCTTC.

This rearrangement joins TRBV7-9 to TRBJ2-3; D not certain. Deletions cut 5 bases from V and 2 bases from J, with 14 bases between. The CDR3 is 15 amino acids. Germline loops: CDR1 SEHNR, CDR2 FQNEAQ (reference sequence). The CDR3 nucleotides read TGTGCCAGCAGCCAGAGGTCAGCAAACACAGATACGCAGTATTTT. It specifies CASSQRSANTDTQYF.

The chain couples TRBV27 to TRBJ2-1, with D perhaps TRBD2 (5 bases). CDR3 length: 16 amino acids. V was pared by 3 bases and J by 8 bases, with 20 bases between. Germline CDR1 reads MNHEY; CDR2 reads SMNVEV (reference sequence). In DNA, the CDR3 is TGTGCCAGCAGTTTTGAAGGGAGCCTAGGTACGGATGAGCAGTTCTTC. Translated: CASSFEGSLGTDEQFF.

The CDR3 loop is CASSVGQGNYGYTF. The CDR3 region has the DNA TGTGCCAGCAGTGTTGGACAGGGTAACTATGGCTACACCTTC. This chain uses TRBV6-2 or TRBV6-3 with TRBJ1-2; 8 nucleotides agree with TRBD1. There are 14 residues in the CDR3. Per germline, CDR1 MNHEY and CDR2 SVGEGT. V gave up 5 bases and J gave up 1 base; unmatched junction bases: 3.

V gene TRBV11-3 combines with J gene TRBJ2-1; D may be TRBD1 (5 bases). Germline V gene sequence: CDR1 SGHNT, CDR2 YENEEA. Trimming pared 0 bases from V and 4 bases from J, leaving 13 bases between. The length of the CDR3 is 16 residues. For the CDR3, the DNA is TGTGCCAGCAGCTTAGATCCCAGGACACCTTACAATGAGCAGTTCTTC. Its translation is CASSLDPRTPYNEQFF.

V usage is TRBV19 and J usage is TRBJ2-7; TRBD2 might be the D (5 bases). CDR1 LNHDA and CDR2 SQIVND come from the germline V gene (reference sequence). The CDR3 runs to 15 residues. V was shortened by 8 bases and J by 0 bases, with 17 bases between the two germline ends. CDR3 bases: TGTGCCAGTTCCGTGGCAAGCGGTAACTCCTACGAGCAGTACTTC. Its protein is CASSVASGNSYEQYF.

The CDR3 DNA is TGTGCCACCAGTCGCGGAGGAGACAATGAGCAGTTCTTC. Translating gives CATSRGGDNEQFF. The gene calls are TRBV24-1 and TRBJ2-1; D perhaps matches TRBD2 (5 bases). The CDR3 runs to 13 residues. V lost 6 bases, J lost 5 bases, and 10 bases lay in between. CDR1 and CDR2 from the germline V gene are KGHDR and SFDVKD.

The CDR3 DNA is TGTGCCAGCAGCTCCCAAGGAGATACGCAGTATTTT. This codes for CASSSQGDTQYF. The rearrangement links TRBV7-2 to TRBJ2-3; D remains unclear. V lost 4 bases and J 5 bases, leaving 7 bases between the germline ends. The CDR3 runs to 12 residues. From germline, CDR1 is SGHTA and CDR2 FQGNSA. Filled out from reference TRBV7-2 and TRBJ2-3, the complete variable domain reads GAGVSQSPSNKVTEKGKDVELRCDPISGHTALYWYRQSLGQGLEFLIYFQGNSAPDKSGLPSDRFSAERTGGSVSTLTIQRTQQEDSAVYLCASSSQGDTQYFGPGTRLTVL.

The V call is TRBV7-9, the J call TRBJ2-1; 11 bases are shared with TRBD2. Germline loops: CDR1 SEHNR, CDR2 FQNEAQ (reference sequence). The J segment lost 1 base and the V segment lost 1 base, leaving 6 bases of the junction unmatched. The CDR3 covers 18 residues. CDR3 residues: CASSLVALAGGSYNEQFF. The CDR3 DNA is TGTGCCAGCAGCTTAGTAGCTCTAGCGGGAGGTTCCTACAATGAGCAGTTCTTC.

This clone appeared a few times. The V gene is TRBV29-1, the J gene TRBJ2-7; 8 bases align to TRBD2. V lost 6 bases, J lost 0 bases, and 7 bases stayed unmatched. Germline CDR1 SQVTM, CDR2 ANQGSEA. The CDR3 is 14 amino acids. The CDR3 DNA is TGCAGCGTAGTTAGCGGGATTCGCTCCTACGAGCAGTACTTC. Its translation is CSVVSGIRSYEQYF.

V is TRBV7-9 and J is TRBJ2-7, with D perhaps TRBD1 (6 bases). Germline CDR1 and CDR2: SEHNR and FQNEAQ (reference sequence). The CDR3 spans 18 residues. V lost 1 base and J lost 2, with 21 bases in between. The chain's CDR3 is CASSLGAGVINLPYEQYF. In DNA, the CDR3 is TGTGCCAGCAGCTTAGGGGCAGGGGTCATTAATTTACCCTACGAGCAGTACTTC.

The rearrangement links TRBV7-2 to TRBJ2-7, with TRBD2 matching 10 bases. Germline-derived CDR1 and CDR2 are SGHTA and FQGNSA. The V gene end was trimmed by 1 base and the J gene end by 6 bases; junction bases not matched to a gene: 6. CDR3 length: 15 amino acids. CDR3 loop: CASSLVALAGGEQYF. As DNA, the CDR3 is TGTGCCAGCAGCTTAGTAGCCTTAGCGGGAGGCGAGCAGTACTTC.

The count of this clone is one. The rearrangement joins TRBV2 to TRBJ2-3; no firm D call. Germline CDR1 reads SNHLY; CDR2 reads FYNNEI. This CDR3 is 15 amino acids long. V shed 4 bases and J shed 4 bases, with 15 bases lying between them. The DNA of the CDR3 is TGTGCCAGCAGTGGTCCCTCCTTGGCAGCAGATACGCAGTATTTT. Translating gives CASSGPSLAADTQYF. The complete variable domain, with remaining parts taken from reference TRBV2 and TRBJ2-3, reads EPEVTQTPSHQVTQMGQEVILRCVPISNHLYFYWYRQILGQKVEFLVSFYNNEISEKSEIFDDQFSVERPDGSNFTLKIRSTKLEDSAMYFCASSGPSLAADTQYFGPGTRLTVL.

This clone was recorded once. The chain carries TRBV28 and TRBJ2-3, with 9 bases aligning to TRBD1. J lost 0 bases, V lost 8 bases, and 3 bases had no gene match. CDR3 size: 14 residues. Germline values: CDR1 MDHEN, CDR2 SYDVKM. The CDR3, as DNA: TGTGCCAGCCGGGACAGGGCTAGCACAGATACGCAGTATTTT. Translated, it gives CASRDRASTDTQYF.

This chain joins TRBV19 and TRBJ2-3, with D perhaps TRBD1 (6 bases). This CDR3 spans 15 amino acids. The V end was cut by 9 bases, the J end by 3 bases, with 19 bases between. Germline V gene lookup returns CDR1 LNHDA and CDR2 SQIVND (reference sequence). CDR3 DNA: TGTGCCAGCAGGCAAGGGGCAGGGGTTACAGATACGCAGTATTTT. As protein: CASRQGAGVTDTQYF.

Concerning this clone: A much larger clone is a single base away; this may be a read error. CDR3 sequence reads: CASSPQGNTEAFF. Written as DNA, the CDR3 is TGTGCCAGCAGCCCACAGGGGAACACTGAAGCTTTCTTT. V usage is TRBV11-3 and J usage is TRBJ1-1, with D maybe TRBD1 (6 bases). CDR1 SGHNT and CDR2 YENEEA come from the germline V gene. This CDR3 has 13 amino acids. Trimming pared 5 bases from V and 1 base from J, leaving 8 bases between. The complete variable domain, with remaining parts taken from reference TRBV11-3 and TRBJ1-1, reads EAGVVQSPRYKIIEKKQPVAFWCNPISGHNTLYWYLQNLGQGPELLIRYENEEAVDDSQLPKDRFSAERLKGVDSTLKIQPAELGDSAVYLCASSPQGNTEAFFGQGTRLTVV.

This chain joins TRBV28 and TRBJ1-6; D unresolved. This CDR3 region has 16 residues. V lost 1 base and J lost 7, with 14 bases in between. Germline V gene sequence: CDR1 MDHEN, CDR2 SYDVKM. The chain's CDR3 is CASSLYDTLPNSPLHF. The CDR3 region has the DNA TGTGCCAGCAGTTTATACGACACTTTGCCAAATTCACCCCTCCACTTT.

As for this clone: Other DNA sequences in this sample translate to the same CDR3. V and J are TRBV2 and TRBJ2-5; D is ambiguous. The CDR3 is 13 amino acids. The germline V and J ends were trimmed by 3 bases and 5 bases, with 10 bases remaining between them. CDR1 and CDR2 from the germline V gene are SNHLY and FYNNEI. The CDR3 nucleotides read TGTGCCAGCAGTGATGGGTTTCAGGAGACCCAGTACTTC. It is translated as CASSDGFQETQYF. The full variable domain, in which reference TRBV2 and TRBJ2-5 provide the parts outside the CDR3, is EPEVTQTPSHQVTQMGQEVILRCVPISNHLYFYWYRQILGQKVEFLVSFYNNEISEKSEIFDDQFSVERPDGSNFTLKIRSTKLEDSAMYFCASSDGFQETQYFGPGTRLLVL.

This sequence joins TRBV21-1 and TRBJ2-7; TRBD1, the table's D call, lacks a check against the DNA. TRBV21-1 is a documented pseudogene. CDR3 size: 14 residues. For the CDR3, the DNA is TGTGCCAGCAGCAACCAGGGTGCAGGTCACGAGCAGTACTTC. Protein sequence: CASSNQGAGHEQYF.

V and J are TRBV3-1 (or the pseudogene TRBV3-2) and TRBJ2-3, with 7 bases aligning to TRBD2. The ends lost 4 bases at V and 1 base at J; junction bases unmatched: 5. Germline CDR1 LGHDT, CDR2 YNNKEL (reference sequence). This CDR3 is built from 15 residues. The CDR3 DNA sequence: TGTGCCAGCAGCCCGGGGACTATTGGCACAGATACGCAGTATTTT. Translated: CASSPGTIGTDTQYF.

The chain has TRBV4-1 and TRBJ2-4; TRBD2 matches at 10 bases. This CDR3 has 17 residues. Germline V gene data show CDR1 as MGHRA and CDR2 as YSYEKL. Trimming at V came to 6 bases and at J to 2 bases, leaving 10 bases not matched to a gene. The CDR3 bases are TGCGCCAGCAGTCCTAGCGGGAGTGGGTTATCCAAAAACATTCAGTACTTC. It specifies CASSPSGSGLSKNIQYF.

This chain connects TRBV4-2 to TRBJ2-2, with a weak D call TRBD2 (5 bases). The length of the CDR3 is 16 residues. Deletions cut 1 base from V and 0 bases from J, with 9 bases between. Germline values: CDR1 LGHNA, CDR2 YNFKEQ. CDR3 sequence: CASSQAAVANTGELFF. The CDR3 DNA is TGTGCCAGCAGCCAAGCAGCGGTCGCGAACACCGGGGAGCTGTTTTTT.